One and the same sample provided the 32 T cell receptor beta chains below, sequenced in a study of blood T cell repertoires in COVID-19. The data were produced by immunoSEQ multiplex PCR, yet TCRdb's version contains in-frame clones alone and is incomplete. The sample consists of about 58,000 clones, over 65% of them appearing once. The sequenced sample was peripheral blood. These receptors originate from a man aged 35 to 55 with active COVID-19.

V usage is TRBV4-1 and J usage is TRBJ2-3; 10 nucleotides match TRBD2. Germline V gene data show CDR1 as MGHRA and CDR2 as YSYEKL. V was clipped by 5 bases and J by 3 bases; unmatched bases: 5. This CDR3 contains 15 residues. The CDR3 spells CASSTLAGATDTQYF. As DNA, the CDR3 is TGCGCCAGCAGCACCCTAGCGGGAGCAACAGATACGCAGTATTTT.

The rearrangement uses TRBV10-1 and TRBJ2-5, with 7 bases that match TRBD1. The CDR3 extends over 13 amino acids. The germline V gene encodes CDR1 WNHNN and CDR2 SYGVQD (reference sequence). Germline trimming cut 7 bases from V and 3 bases from J; bases unmatched to any gene: 5. The CDR3 spells CASNRGREETQYF. CDR3 DNA: TGCGCCAGCAACAGGGGTAGGGAAGAGACCCAGTACTTC.

The chain couples TRBV7-9 to TRBJ2-1, with a weak D call TRBD2 (6 bases). CDR3 length equals 14 residues. The V end was cut by 0 bases, the J end by 7 bases, with 10 bases between. Germline-derived CDR1 and CDR2 are SEHNR and FQNEAQ (reference sequence). The DNA of the CDR3 is TGTGCCAGCAGCTTAGCGGGAGGTAGAAATGAGCAGTTCTTC. Its protein product is CASSLAGGRNEQFF.

This clone was seen once. The chain has TRBV25-1 and TRBJ2-5, with 12 nucleotides matching TRBD1. Per germline, CDR1 MGHDK and CDR2 SYGVNS. V dropped 4 bases and J dropped 4; count of bases not matched to a gene: 7. This CDR3 has 16 residues. The CDR3 DNA sequence: TGTGCCAGCAGTGGGGGGGACAGGGGGCCAGGAGAGACCCAGTACTTC. It translates to CASSGGDRGPGETQYF. Based on the CDR3 plus reference TRBV25-1 and TRBJ2-5, the full variable domain is EADIYQTPRYLVIGTGKKITLECSQTMGHDKMYWYQQDPGMELHLIHYSYGVNSTEKGDLSSESTVSRIRTEHFPLTLESARPSHTSQYLCASSGGDRGPGETQYFGPGTRLLVL.

The chain combines TRBV6-5 with TRBJ2-7; a possible D gene is TRBD2 (5 bases). Per the germline V gene, CDR1 is MNHEY and CDR2 is SVGAGI. V shed 7 bases and J shed 2 bases, with 15 bases lying between them. This CDR3 is built from 14 residues. CDR3 protein: CASNPSGFTYEQYF. CDR3 bases: TGTGCCAGCAACCCCTCGGGGTTTACCTACGAGCAGTACTTC.

The J gene is TRBJ2-1, the V gene TRBV7-3; D may be TRBD2 (5 bases). The CDR3 spans 16 residues. With 5 bases removed from V and 0 bases from J, the gap between germline ends came to 14 bases. The germline gives CDR1 SGHTA, CDR2 FQGTGA. The CDR3 coding sequence is TGTGCCAGCAGCCCGTACCACCGGGACTCCTACAATGAGCAGTTCTTC. Its translation: CASSPYHRDSYNEQFF. Full variable domain (outside the CDR3, taken from reference TRBV7-3 and TRBJ2-1): GAGVSQTPSNKVTEKGKYVELRCDPISGHTALYWYRQSLGQGPEFLIYFQGTGAADDSGLPNDRFFAVRPEGSVSTLKIQRTERGDSAVYLCASSPYHRDSYNEQFFGPGTRLTVL.

As to this clone: Germline is not matched at one junction end, which may reflect a read error. The chain links TRBV12-5 to TRBJ2-2; tentative D call: TRBD2 (5 bases). CDR1 LGHNT and CDR2 FRNRAP come from the germline V gene. This CDR3 contains 14 residues. The CDR3 DNA is TGTGCTAGTAGAAGCGGCAGAGAACACCGGGGAGCTGTTTTT. It specifies CASRSGREHRGAVF. Full variable domain (rest looked up from reference TRBV12-5 and TRBJ2-2): DARVTQTPRHKVTEMGQEVTMRCQPILGHNTVFWYRQTMMQGLELLAYFRNRAPLDDSGMPKDRFSAEMPDATLATLKIQPSEPRDSAVYFCASRSGREHRGAVFGEGSRLTVL.

This chain connects TRBV2 to TRBJ2-5, with D possibly matching TRBD1 (5 bases). The CDR3 covers 13 residues. Germline V lookup: CDR1 SNHLY, CDR2 FYNNEI. V gave up 7 bases and J gave up 7 bases, with 16 bases separating them. The CDR3 DNA sequence: TGTGCCAGCAAGGAACCGGCGCAGGGGACCCAGTACTTC. This sequence encodes CASKEPAQGTQYF.

The V gene is TRBV6-4, the J gene TRBJ2-1; 9 nucleotides line up with TRBD2. Germline V lookup: CDR1 MRHNA, CDR2 SNTAGT. The CDR3 loop spans 15 amino acids. The junction had 9 bases not matched to a gene; V was cut back by 4 bases and J by 8 bases. CDR3 sequence reads: CASSVEVAGVHEQFF. CDR3 coding DNA: TGTGCCAGCAGTGTGGAGGTAGCGGGAGTCCATGAGCAGTTCTTC.

The chain joins TRBV18 to TRBJ1-4; no clear D. Trimming shortened V by 4 bases and J by 7 bases, and 13 bases separated the two germline ends. This CDR3 has 14 residues. Germline CDR1 KGHSH, CDR2 LQKENI. The CDR3 spells CASSRGSTAEKLFF. The CDR3 nucleotides read TGTGCCAGCTCACGCGGGAGCACCGCTGAAAAACTGTTTTTT.

This clone was observed a handful of times. CDR3 region: CASSSRTGGNTEAFF. The CDR3 region has the DNA TGTGCCAGTAGTTCCCGGACAGGGGGGAACACTGAAGCTTTCTTT. V and J are TRBV19 and TRBJ1-1, with 10 bases identical to TRBD1. CDR3 size: 15 residues. J lost 1 base, V lost 5 bases, and 4 bases had no gene match. Germline CDR1 LNHDA, CDR2 SQIVND (reference sequence). The full variable domain, its missing parts supplied by reference TRBV19 and TRBJ1-1, is DGGITQSPKYLFRKEGQNVTLSCEQNLNHDAMYWYRQDPGQGLRLIYYSQIVNDFQKGDIAEGYSVSREKKESFPLTVTSAQKNPTAFYLCASSSRTGGNTEAFFGQGTRLTVV.

The chain has TRBV5-4 and TRBJ1-2; 9 nucleotides line up with TRBD1. The CDR3 totals 13 residues. V was clipped by 4 bases and J by 7 bases; unmatched bases: 5. Germline CDR1 SGHNT, CDR2 YYREEE (reference sequence). In nucleotides, the CDR3 is TGTGCCAGCAGCCTGGGACAGGGTGCTGGCTACACCTTC. Its translation: CASSLGQGAGYTF. The entire variable domain, with the rest obtained from reference TRBV5-4 and TRBJ1-2, is as follows: ETGVTQSPTHLIKTRGQQVTLRCSSQSGHNTVSWYQQALGQGPQFIFQYYREEENGRGNFPPRFSGLQFPNYSSELNVNALELDDSALYLCASSLGQGAGYTFGSGTRLTVV.

The chain joins TRBV10-2 to TRBJ2-1; 8 nucleotides agree with TRBD1. Germline V lookup: CDR1 WSHSY, CDR2 SAAADI. The V gene end was trimmed by 6 bases and the J gene end by 6 bases; junction bases not matched to a gene: 10. The CDR3 length is 15 residues. The chain's CDR3 is CASSYRGSGANEQFF. CDR3 in DNA: TGCGCCAGCAGCTACAGGGGGTCGGGGGCCAATGAGCAGTTCTTC.

The chain has TRBV7-9 and TRBJ2-7, with 8 bases matching TRBD1. Per germline, CDR1 SEHNR and CDR2 FQNEAQ (reference sequence). The CDR3 sequence is 13 residues long. The CDR3 DNA follows: TGTGCCAGCAGCTTATTGGCAGGGGGCCCCACAAAGGTC. Protein product: CASSLLAGGPTKV.

V is TRBV10-2 and J is TRBJ2-2, with 8 bases aligning to TRBD2. Germline loops: CDR1 WSHSY, CDR2 SAAADI. With 8 bases clipped from V and 5 bases from J, the junction kept 10 bases outside the gene matches. The CDR3 consists of 15 residues. The CDR3 loop is CASGTSGRKTGELFF. Written as DNA, the CDR3 is TGCGCCAGCGGGACCAGCGGGAGAAAGACCGGGGAGCTGTTTTTT.

This chain uses TRBV7-9 with TRBJ2-7; 7 nucleotides align to TRBD1. V lost 5 bases to trimming and J lost 4 bases; unmatched junction nucleotides: 14. CDR3 size: 16 residues. Germline loops: CDR1 SEHNR, CDR2 FQNEAQ (reference sequence). As DNA, the CDR3 is TGTGCCAGCAGCGATACCGGGACAGATGTCCGGTACGAGCAGTACTTC. Translation: CASSDTGTDVRYEQYF. The variable domain in full, completed from reference TRBV7-9 and TRBJ2-7, reads DTGVSQNPRHKITKRGQNVTFRCDPISEHNRLYWYRQTLGQGPEFLTYFQNEAQLEKSRLLSDRFSAERPKGSFSTLEIQRTEQGDSAMYLCASSDTGTDVRYEQYFGPGTRLTVT.

V is TRBV28 and J is TRBJ2-7, with D perhaps TRBD2 (5 bases). Trimming left V 6 bases short and J 0 bases short, with 15 bases between. CDR1 MDHEN and CDR2 SYDVKM come from the germline V gene. The CDR3 has 15 residues. CDR3 coding DNA: TGTGCCAGCAGCCGAGGACTTTTGGGCTCCTACGAGCAGTACTTC. It encodes CASSRGLLGSYEQYF.

J is TRBJ2-7 and V is TRBV5-1; 7 nucleotides align to TRBD2. Germline V CDR1 and CDR2: SGHRS, YFSETQ. The V segment lost 4 bases and the J segment 0 bases; nucleotides outside the gene matches: 4. The CDR3 loop spans 14 amino acids. The DNA of the CDR3 is TGCGCCAGCAGCCCCCTAGCGGACTCCTACGAGCAGTACTTC. The encoded protein is CASSPLADSYEQYF.

The rearrangement joins TRBV11-2 to TRBJ1-1; TRBD1 aligns across 10 bases. In germline, CDR1 is SGHAT, CDR2 FQNNGV. The CDR3 extends over 13 amino acids. J gave up 5 bases and V 5 bases, and 2 bases lay outside the gene matches. CDR3 region: CASSLDRGTEAFF. CDR3 nucleotides: TGTGCCAGCAGCCTGGACAGGGGGACTGAAGCTTTCTTT.

This clone came up a few times. This chain uses TRBV10-1 with TRBJ1-6; D call uncertain. The CDR3 loop spans 13 amino acids. Germline assignment: CDR1 WNHNN and CDR2 SYGVQD (reference sequence). V was trimmed by 11 bases and J by 5 bases, leaving 13 bases between them. The DNA of the CDR3 is TGCGCCTCCGCGGCGGGGAATAATTCACCCCTCCACTTT. Its protein product is CASAAGNNSPLHF.

This clone has a handful of counts. The rearrangement joins TRBV5-5 to TRBJ2-3, with 10 bases lining up with TRBD2. Trimming took 0 bases from V and 5 from J; bases not matched to a gene: 6. There are 16 residues in the CDR3. The germline V gene encodes CDR1 SGHKS and CDR2 YYEKEE (reference sequence). In nucleotides, the CDR3 is TGTGCCAGCAGCTTGGGGCTAGCGGGAGAAATAGATACGCAGTATTTT. This translates into CASSLGLAGEIDTQYF.

The CDR3 nucleotides read TGTGCCAGCAGCCTGGGACACCGACCTTACGAGCAGTACTTC. This gives the protein CASSLGHRPYEQYF. The chain links TRBV14 to TRBJ2-7; tentative D call: TRBD1 (6 bases). V dropped 4 bases and J dropped 4 bases, with 14 bases sitting between them. CDR1 and CDR2 from the germline V gene are SGHDN and FVKESK. This CDR3 is built from 14 residues. The entire variable domain, with the rest obtained from reference TRBV14 and TRBJ2-7, is as follows: EAGVTQFPSHSVIEKGQTVTLRCDPISGHDNLYWYRRVMGKEIKFLLHFVKESKQDESGMPNNRFLAERTGGTYSTLKVQPAELEDSGVYFCASSLGHRPYEQYFGPGTRLTVT.

The chain combines TRBV7-9 with TRBJ2-7, with 10 bases that match TRBD2. The CDR3 runs 19 residues. V lost 1 base, J lost 0 bases, and 12 bases stayed unmatched. Looked up from germline, CDR1 is SEHNR and CDR2 is FQNEAQ (reference sequence). The CDR3: CASSLEGSSGSPLSYEQYF. CDR3 DNA sequence: TGTGCCAGCAGCTTAGAAGGCTCTAGCGGGAGTCCCCTCTCCTACGAGCAGTACTTC.

The rearrangement links TRBV18 to TRBJ2-7; 11 bases fit TRBD1. V dropped 1 base and J dropped 3; count of bases not matched to a gene: 5. The CDR3 spans 16 residues. Germline V gene lookup returns CDR1 KGHSH and CDR2 LQKENI. CDR3 sequence (DNA): TGTGCCAGCTCACCACGTACAGGGACAGGGGGCTACGAGCAGTACTTC. The encoded protein is CASSPRTGTGGYEQYF.

The V and J genes are TRBV5-4 and TRBJ2-5, with a tentative D call TRBD2 (5 bases). The germline V and J ends were trimmed by 5 bases and 2 bases, with 10 bases remaining between them. The CDR3 has 13 amino acids. Germline CDR1 and CDR2: SGHNT and YYREEE (reference sequence). The DNA for the CDR3 is TGTGCCAGCAGTACGACTACGCAAGAGACCCAGTACTTC. Its translation: CASSTTTQETQYF.

The V call is TRBV5-1, the J call TRBJ2-3; D gene uncertain. The germline V gene encodes CDR1 SGHRS and CDR2 YFSETQ. V was pared by 0 bases and J by 0 bases, with 8 bases between. CDR3 length: 15 residues. The DNA of the CDR3 is TGCGCCAGCAGCTTGGTAGATTTTAGCACAGATACGCAGTATTTT. Protein: CASSLVDFSTDTQYF.

This clone has more than one count but fewer than ten. V gene TRBV6-6 combines with J gene TRBJ2-7; TRBD2 is a possible D gene (6 bases). The CDR3 contains 13 residues. Germline CDR1 and CDR2: MNHNY and SVGAGI (reference sequence). The germline V and J ends were trimmed by 4 bases and 0 bases, with 7 bases remaining between them. CDR3: CASSFGSSYEQYF. The CDR3, as DNA: TGTGCCAGCAGTTTCGGGAGCTCCTACGAGCAGTACTTC.

This chain links TRBV7-9 with TRBJ2-2, with 9 bases matching TRBD2. Germline CDR1 reads SEHNR; CDR2 reads FQNEAQ (reference sequence). Unmatched junction bases numbered 4, after V lost 4 bases and J lost 1 base. This CDR3 region has 16 residues. The CDR3 sequence is CASSSLAGENTGELFF. Written as DNA, the CDR3 is TGTGCCAGCAGCTCTTTAGCGGGAGAGAACACCGGGGAGCTGTTTTTT.

CDR3 nucleotide sequence: TGTGCCAGTGGGACAGGTGGAGAGACCCAGTACTTC. Translating gives CASGTGGETQYF. The chain is built from TRBV19 and TRBJ2-5; 8 nucleotides agree with TRBD1. CDR1 and CDR2 from the germline V gene are LNHDA and SQIVND (reference sequence). V lost 8 bases to trimming and J lost 4 bases; unmatched junction nucleotides: 3. The CDR3 spans 12 residues.

CDR3 DNA: TGTGCCATCAGAGCTAGCGGGGAGGAACCCCGCTACGAGCAGTACTTC. Amino acid sequence: CAIRASGEEPRYEQYF. The chain couples TRBV10-3 to TRBJ2-7, with TRBD2 identical over 9 bases. The CDR3 is 16 amino acids. Germline loops: CDR1 ENHRY, CDR2 SYGVKD. V lost 6 bases to trimming and J lost 3 bases; unmatched junction nucleotides: 12.

The chain couples TRBV28 to TRBJ1-1; TRBD1 matches 7 bases. Losses at the gene ends were 10 bases for V and 3 bases for J; bases not matched to a gene: 8. The CDR3 has 13 residues. CDR1 and CDR2 (germline): MDHEN, SYDVKM. DNA of the CDR3: TGTGCCACCAAGGGGGCCATGTACACTGAAGCTTTCTTT. The encoded protein is CATKGAMYTEAFF. Supplemented by reference TRBV28 and TRBJ1-1, the full variable domain reads DVKVTQSSRYLVKRTGEKVFLECVQDMDHENMFWYRQDPGLGLRLIYFSYDVKMKEKGDIPEGYSVSREKKERFSLILESASTNQTSMYLCATKGAMYTEAFFGQGTRLTVV.

The sample holds a few counts of this clone. CDR3 sequence (DNA): TGTGCCAGCAGCCCGGGACAGGGCAATTCACCCCTCCACTTT. Protein product: CASSPGQGNSPLHF. This chain uses TRBV3-1 (or the pseudogene TRBV3-2) with TRBJ1-6; 9 positions match TRBD1. Germline V gives CDR1 LGHDT, CDR2 YNNKEL (reference sequence). V gave up 4 bases and J gave up 7 bases; unmatched junction bases: 2. CDR3 length equals 14 residues.